This TCR beta chain came from a study of cytomegalovirus exposure and HLA in healthy donors. Study findings and constraints: That first-cohort TCR clusters tended to co-occur in the 100 to 150 validation repertoires was found in a later analysis. In vitro work confirmed that three CMV-associated chains recognize CMV antigens. The study flagged roughly 160 TCR beta chains as cytomegalovirus-associated.

Profiling relied on immunoSEQ multiplex PCR, and the TCRdb table lists in-frame clones only, not all of them. In the table there are under 200,000 clones, about 90% of which are singletons. Worth noting for this clone: Its antigen is undetermined. This CDR3 is also generated by other DNA sequences in the sample.

The CDR3 consists of 15 residues. Germline V gives CDR1 SGHRS, CDR2 YFSETQ. With 5 bases clipped from V and 0 bases from J, the junction kept 7 bases outside the gene matches. The sequenced sample was PBMCs. The TCR comes from a woman aged 18 to 35 in good health and CMV-seropositive. The chain employs TRBV5-1 and TRBJ2-7, with 8 nucleotides matching TRBD1. CDR3 loop: CASSTDRGYSYEQYF. The DNA of the CDR3 is TGCGCCAGCAGTACAGACAGGGGATACTCCTACGAGCAGTACTTC.